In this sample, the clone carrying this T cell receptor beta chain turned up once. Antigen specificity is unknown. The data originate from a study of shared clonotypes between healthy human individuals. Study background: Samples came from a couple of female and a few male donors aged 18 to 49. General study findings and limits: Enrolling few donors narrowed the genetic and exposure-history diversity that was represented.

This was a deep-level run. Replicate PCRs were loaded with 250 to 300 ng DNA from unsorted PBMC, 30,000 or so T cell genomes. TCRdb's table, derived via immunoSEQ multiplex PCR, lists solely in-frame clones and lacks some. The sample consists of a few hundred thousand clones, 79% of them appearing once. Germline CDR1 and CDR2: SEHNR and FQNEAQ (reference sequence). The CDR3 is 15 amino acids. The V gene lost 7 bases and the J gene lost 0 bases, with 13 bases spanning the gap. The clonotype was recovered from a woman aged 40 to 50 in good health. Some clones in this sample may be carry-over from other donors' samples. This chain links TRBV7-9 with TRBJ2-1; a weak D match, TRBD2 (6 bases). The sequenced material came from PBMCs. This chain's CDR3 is CASTPRGSSYNEQFF. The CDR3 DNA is TGTGCCAGCACCCCTCGGGGGAGCTCCTACAATGAGCAGTTCTTC.